The next 9 T cell receptor beta chains were all read from a single sample in a study of shared clonotypes between healthy human individuals. TCRdb's table, derived via immunoSEQ multiplex PCR, lists solely in-frame clones and lacks some. Of some 2,100,000 clones listed, approximately 94% are singletons. The source material was naive CD4+ T cells sorted from blood. Documented subset: CD45RA+ positively selected. All receptors derive from a man in his late teens or twenties in good health.

This chain uses TRBV29-1 with TRBJ1-1, with 7 bases identical to TRBD1. V trimming: 3 bases; J trimming: 4 bases; junction bases outside the gene matches: 2. From germline, CDR1 is SQVTM and CDR2 ANQGSEA. The CDR3 is 12 amino acids. The CDR3 here is CSVERGLTEAFF. CDR3 sequence (DNA): TGCAGCGTTGAGAGGGGGCTCACTGAAGCTTTCTTT. The full variable domain, in which reference TRBV29-1 and TRBJ1-1 provide the parts outside the CDR3, is SAVISQKPSRDICQRGTSLTIQCQVDSQVTMMFWYRQQPGQSLTLIATANQGSEATYESGFVIDKFPISRPNLTFSTLTVSNMSPEDSSIYLCSVERGLTEAFFGQGTRLTVV.

The chain recombines TRBV28 with TRBJ1-2, with unresolved D. The V and J ends lost 8 bases and 8 bases respectively, with 15 bases between them. The CDR3 sequence is 12 residues long. Germline values: CDR1 MDHEN, CDR2 SYDVKM. Here the CDR3 reads CASAPVSWGYTF. In nucleotides, the CDR3 is TGTGCCAGCGCCCCGGTCTCCTGGGGCTACACCTTC.

This clone was seen only once. The chain has TRBV9 and TRBJ2-5; D may match TRBD1 or TRBD2 (6 bases each). CDR3 length equals 12 residues. The V gene's germline CDR1 is SGDLS and CDR2 YYNGEE. Trimming pared 6 bases from V and 8 bases from J, leaving 14 bases between. The CDR3 nucleotides read TGTGCCAGCACCGACAACGGGGGCACCCAGTACTTC. It specifies CASTDNGGTQYF.

This chain joins TRBV29-1 and TRBJ1-1; 9 positions match TRBD1. Looked up from germline, CDR1 is SQVTM and CDR2 is ANQGSEA. After removal of 7 bases from V and 1 base from J, the junction contained 4 bases not matched to a gene. The CDR3 is 13 amino acids. CDR3 in amino acids: CSAGQGSNTEAFF. CDR3 coding DNA: TGCAGCGCCGGACAGGGGTCGAACACTGAAGCTTTCTTT.

The V gene is TRBV7-9, the J gene TRBJ2-1; D possibly corresponds to TRBD1 (5 bases). The germline V gene encodes CDR1 SEHNR and CDR2 FQNEAQ (reference sequence). V was shortened by 1 base and J by 0 bases, with 10 bases between the two germline ends. This CDR3 contains 16 residues. The CDR3 coding sequence is TGTGCCAGCAGCTTAGAAGGGGCGAGCTCCTACAATGAGCAGTTCTTC. Its translation is CASSLEGASSYNEQFF.

This chain joins TRBV19 and TRBJ1-5; possibly TRBD1 for D (6 bases). Trimming took off 6 bases at V and 3 bases at J, with 18 bases between the two ends. Per germline, CDR1 LNHDA and CDR2 SQIVND (reference sequence). The CDR3 has 16 amino acids. The CDR3 region has the DNA TGTGCCAGTAGGAACTTTCTACAGGGAAACAATCAGCCCCAGCATTTT. The encoded protein is CASRNFLQGNNQPQHF. Looking up the rest from reference TRBV19 and TRBJ1-5 gives the full variable domain: DGGITQSPKYLFRKEGQNVTLSCEQNLNHDAMYWYRQDPGQGLRLIYYSQIVNDFQKGDIAEGYSVSREKKESFPLTVTSAQKNPTAFYLCASRNFLQGNNQPQHFGDGTRLSIL.

For this clone: This sample includes further DNA sequences coding for the same CDR3. The V and J genes are TRBV29-1 and TRBJ1-5; D may be TRBD1 (5 bases). The CDR3 length is 13 residues. Germline CDR1 and CDR2: SQVTM and ANQGSEA. V dropped 3 bases and J dropped 4 bases, with 10 bases sitting between them. This CDR3 is CSVEAGGNQPQHF. The CDR3 nucleotides are TGCAGCGTTGAGGCCGGGGGGAATCAGCCCCAGCATTTT. The full variable domain, in which reference TRBV29-1 and TRBJ1-5 provide the parts outside the CDR3, is SAVISQKPSRDICQRGTSLTIQCQVDSQVTMMFWYRQQPGQSLTLIATANQGSEATYESGFVIDKFPISRPNLTFSTLTVSNMSPEDSSIYLCSVEAGGNQPQHFGDGTRLSIL.

This chain connects TRBV20-1 to TRBJ2-1, with no clear D. The CDR3 spans 11 residues. Deletions cut 4 bases from V and 4 bases from J, with 5 bases between. The V gene's germline CDR1 is DFQATT and CDR2 SNEGSKA (reference sequence). The DNA for the CDR3 is TGCAGTGCTAAATGGTACAATGAGCAGTTCTTC. It translates to CSAKWYNEQFF.

This rearrangement joins TRBV2 to TRBJ1-2; 7 bases are a match to TRBD1. Germline assignment: CDR1 SNHLY and CDR2 FYNNEI. V lost 0 bases, J lost 6 bases, and 10 bases stayed unmatched. CDR3 length equals 16 residues. The CDR3 loop is CASSEAGRGGIHGYTF. For the CDR3, the DNA is TGTGCCAGCAGTGAAGCCGGTAGAGGGGGCATCCATGGCTACACCTTC.